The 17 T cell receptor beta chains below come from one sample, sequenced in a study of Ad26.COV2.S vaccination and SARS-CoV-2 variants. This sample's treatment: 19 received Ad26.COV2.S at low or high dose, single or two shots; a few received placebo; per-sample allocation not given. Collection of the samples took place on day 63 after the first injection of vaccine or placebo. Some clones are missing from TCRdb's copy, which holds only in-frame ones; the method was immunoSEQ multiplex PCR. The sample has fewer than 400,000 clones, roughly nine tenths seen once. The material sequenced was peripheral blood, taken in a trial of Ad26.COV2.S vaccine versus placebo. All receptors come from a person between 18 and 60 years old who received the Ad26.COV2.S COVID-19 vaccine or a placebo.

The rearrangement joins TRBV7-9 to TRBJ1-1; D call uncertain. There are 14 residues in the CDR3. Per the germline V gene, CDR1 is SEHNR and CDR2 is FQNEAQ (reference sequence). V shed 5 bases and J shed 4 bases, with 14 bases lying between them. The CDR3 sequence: CASSLDGRGTEAFF. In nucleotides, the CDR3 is TGTGCCAGCAGCCTGGACGGGCGGGGCACTGAAGCTTTCTTT.

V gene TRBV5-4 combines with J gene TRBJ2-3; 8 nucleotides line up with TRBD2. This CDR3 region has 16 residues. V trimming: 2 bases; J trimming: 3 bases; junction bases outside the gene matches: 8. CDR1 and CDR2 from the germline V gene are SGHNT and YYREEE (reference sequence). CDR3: CASSLRSGGATDTQYF. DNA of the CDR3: TGTGCCAGCAGCTTAAGATCGGGGGGGGCAACAGATACGCAGTATTTT.

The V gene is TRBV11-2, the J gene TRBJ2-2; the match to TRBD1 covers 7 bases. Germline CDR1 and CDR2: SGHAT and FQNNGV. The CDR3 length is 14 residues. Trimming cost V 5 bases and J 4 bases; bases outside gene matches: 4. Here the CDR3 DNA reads TGTGCCAGCAGCCGACAGGGTGGCACCGGGGAGCTGTTTTTT. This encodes CASSRQGGTGELFF.

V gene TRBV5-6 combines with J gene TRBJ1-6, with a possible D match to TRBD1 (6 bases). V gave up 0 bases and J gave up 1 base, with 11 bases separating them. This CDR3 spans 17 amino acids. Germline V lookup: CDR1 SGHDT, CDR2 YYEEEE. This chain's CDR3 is CASSLARDRSYNSPLHF. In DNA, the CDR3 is TGTGCCAGCAGCTTGGCACGCGACAGGTCCTATAATTCACCCCTCCACTTT.

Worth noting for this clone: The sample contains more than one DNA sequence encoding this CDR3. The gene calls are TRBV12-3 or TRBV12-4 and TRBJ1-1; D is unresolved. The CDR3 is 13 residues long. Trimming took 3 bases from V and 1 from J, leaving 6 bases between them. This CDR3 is CASSLFRNTEAFF. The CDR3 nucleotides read TGTGCCAGCAGTTTGTTCCGGAACACTGAAGCTTTCTTT.

The CDR3 is CASSLDGRSYTF. CDR3 nucleotide sequence: TGTGCCAGCAGCTTGGACGGGAGGAGCTACACCTTC. V usage is TRBV5-8 and J usage is TRBJ1-2; D gene ambiguous. Germline V gene data show CDR1 as SGHTS and CDR2 as YDEGEE. The CDR3 loop spans 12 amino acids. V shed 0 bases and J shed 9 bases, with 9 bases lying between them.

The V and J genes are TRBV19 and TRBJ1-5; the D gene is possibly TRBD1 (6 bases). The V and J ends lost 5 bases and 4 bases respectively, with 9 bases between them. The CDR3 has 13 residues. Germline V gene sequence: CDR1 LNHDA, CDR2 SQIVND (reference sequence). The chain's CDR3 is CASSGQSNQPQHF. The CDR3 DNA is TGTGCCAGTAGTGGACAGTCAAATCAGCCCCAGCATTTT.

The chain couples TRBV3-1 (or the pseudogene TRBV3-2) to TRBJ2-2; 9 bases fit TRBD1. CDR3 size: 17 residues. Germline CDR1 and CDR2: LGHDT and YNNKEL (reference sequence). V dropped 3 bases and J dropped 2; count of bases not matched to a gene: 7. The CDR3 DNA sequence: TGTGCCAGCAGCCATTACCGGGACAGGGTTAACACCGGGGAGCTGTTTTTT. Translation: CASSHYRDRVNTGELFF.

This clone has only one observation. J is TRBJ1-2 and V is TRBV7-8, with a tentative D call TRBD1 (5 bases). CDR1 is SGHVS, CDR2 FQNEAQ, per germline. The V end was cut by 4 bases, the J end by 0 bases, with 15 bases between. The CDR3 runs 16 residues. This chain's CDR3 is CASSSNRDGANYGYTF. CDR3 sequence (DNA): TGTGCCAGCAGCTCCAACCGGGACGGCGCTAACTATGGCTACACCTTC.

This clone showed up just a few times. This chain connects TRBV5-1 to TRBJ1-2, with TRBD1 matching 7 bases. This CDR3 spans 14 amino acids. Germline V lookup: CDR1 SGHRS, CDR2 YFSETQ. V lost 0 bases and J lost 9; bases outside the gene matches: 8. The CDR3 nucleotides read TGCGCCAGCAGCTTGGCGACAGGGCGGCTGAGCTACACCTTC. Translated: CASSLATGRLSYTF.

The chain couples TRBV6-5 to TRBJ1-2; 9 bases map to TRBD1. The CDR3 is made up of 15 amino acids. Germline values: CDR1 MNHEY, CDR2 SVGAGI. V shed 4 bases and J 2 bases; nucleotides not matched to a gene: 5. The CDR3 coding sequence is TGTGCCAGCAGTTTCACAGGGGGCGCGAACTATGGCTACACCTTC. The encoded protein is CASSFTGGANYGYTF.

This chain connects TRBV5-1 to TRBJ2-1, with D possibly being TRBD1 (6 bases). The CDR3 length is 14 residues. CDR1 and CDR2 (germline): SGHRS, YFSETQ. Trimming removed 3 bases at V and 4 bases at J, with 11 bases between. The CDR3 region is CASSYRDNYNEQFF. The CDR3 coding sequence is TGCGCCAGCAGCTACCGGGACAATTACAATGAGCAGTTCTTC. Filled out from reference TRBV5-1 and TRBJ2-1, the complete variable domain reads KAGVTQTPRYLIKTRGQQVTLSCSPISGHRSVSWYQQTPGQGLQFLFEYFSETQRNKGNFPGRFSGRQFSNSRSEMNVSTLELGDSALYLCASSYRDNYNEQFFGPGTRLTVL.

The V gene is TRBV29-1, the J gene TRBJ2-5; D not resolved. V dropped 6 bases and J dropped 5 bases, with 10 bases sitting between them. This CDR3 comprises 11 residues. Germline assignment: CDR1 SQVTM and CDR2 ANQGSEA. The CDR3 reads CSVRRQETQYF. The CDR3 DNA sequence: TGCAGCGTCCGCAGGCAGGAGACCCAGTACTTC.

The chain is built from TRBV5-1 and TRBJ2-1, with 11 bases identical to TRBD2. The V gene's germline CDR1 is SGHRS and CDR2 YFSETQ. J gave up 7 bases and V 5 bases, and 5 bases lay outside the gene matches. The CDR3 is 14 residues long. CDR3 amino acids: CASSLAGGLNEQFF. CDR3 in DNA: TGCGCCAGCAGTTTAGCGGGGGGGCTTAATGAGCAGTTCTTC.

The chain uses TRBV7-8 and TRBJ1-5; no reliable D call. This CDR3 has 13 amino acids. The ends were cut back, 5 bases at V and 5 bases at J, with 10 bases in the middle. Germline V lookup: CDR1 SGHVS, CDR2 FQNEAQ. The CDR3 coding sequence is TGTGCCAGCAGCACCTCGAGGGATCAGCCCCAGCATTTT. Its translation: CASSTSRDQPQHF.

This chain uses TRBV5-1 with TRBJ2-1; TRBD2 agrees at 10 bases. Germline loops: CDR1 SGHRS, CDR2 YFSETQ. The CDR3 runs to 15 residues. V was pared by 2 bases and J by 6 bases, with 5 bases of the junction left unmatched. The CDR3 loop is CASSFGLAEPNEQFF. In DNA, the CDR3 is TGCGCCAGCAGCTTCGGACTAGCGGAACCCAATGAGCAGTTCTTC.

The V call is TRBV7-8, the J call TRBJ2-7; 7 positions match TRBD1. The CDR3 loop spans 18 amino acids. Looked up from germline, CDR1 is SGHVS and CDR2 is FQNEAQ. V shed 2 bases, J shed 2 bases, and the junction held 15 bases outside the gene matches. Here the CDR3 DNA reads TGTGCCAGCAGCTTATATCAGAGTTGGACAGGCAACACCTACGAGCAGTACTTC. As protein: CASSLYQSWTGNTYEQYF. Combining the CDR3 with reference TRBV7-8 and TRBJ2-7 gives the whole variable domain GAGVSQSPRYKVAKRGQDVALRCDPISGHVSLFWYQQALGQGPEFLTYFQNEAQLDKSGLPSDRFFAERPEGSVSTLKIQRTQQEDSAVYLCASSLYQSWTGNTYEQYFGPGTRLTVT.